The TCR beta chain described here comes from a study of T cell responses to AZD1222 COVID-19 vaccine. Germline lookup yields CDR1 MNHNS and CDR2 SASEGT. Trimming at V came to 0 bases and at J to 4 bases, leaving 5 bases not matched to a gene. This CDR3 has 15 residues. As concerns this clone: Its target is not known.

Study results and limitations: In a largely white British group with more females than males, clonal diversity was possibly underestimated. Spike-specific TCR repertoires showed rising breadth and depth after two AZD1222 doses.

Libraries were prepared by immunoSEQ multiplex PCR; TCRdb keeps only in-frame clonotypes and omits some of them. Seen here are approximately 89,000 clones, just over 85% observed once, and the top ten hold 5.6%. Analysis merged second doses at about 4 or about 12 weeks. V and J are TRBV6-1 and TRBJ1-2, with 7 positions matching TRBD1. This receptor was identified in an adult who received the AZD1222 COVID-19 vaccine. Material: peripheral blood, obtained 28 days after the second AZD1222 dose. The CDR3 loop is CASSEAPDRAYGYTF. In nucleotides, the CDR3 is TGTGCCAGCAGTGAAGCTCCCGACAGGGCCTATGGCTACACCTTC.